This T cell receptor (beta chain) is drawn from a study of blood T cell repertoires in COVID-19. Study in general: T cells, B-cell-depleted T cells, or PBMCs supplied cDNA or gDNA.

Sequencing used immunoSEQ multiplex PCR; TCRdb keeps in-frame clones, though not all of them. The data contain 370,000 or so clones, over 75% of them singletons. CDR1 and CDR2 from the germline V gene are SGHRS and YFSETQ. Trimming took off 0 bases at V and 0 bases at J, with 7 bases between the two ends. The length of the CDR3 is 14 residues. This receptor was obtained from a man aged 25-45 years who had recovered from COVID-19. V and J are TRBV5-1 and TRBJ2-7; no definite D call. Sequencing was performed on PBMCs or T cells enriched from blood (not recorded which). The CDR3 nucleotides read TGCGCCAGCAGCTTGGACCCAGTCTCCTACGAGCAGTACTTC. It specifies CASSLDPVSYEQYF. Full variable domain (outside the CDR3, taken from reference TRBV5-1 and TRBJ2-7): KAGVTQTPRYLIKTRGQQVTLSCSPISGHRSVSWYQQTPGQGLQFLFEYFSETQRNKGNFPGRFSGRQFSNSRSEMNVSTLELGDSALYLCASSLDPVSYEQYFGPGTRLTVT.